The sequence of this T cell receptor (beta chain) was determined in a study of blood T cell repertoires in COVID-19. Study information: PBMCs, B-cell-depleted T cells, or T cells provided the cDNA or gDNA that made up the material.

In the authors' methods: Reference gene primer amplification in the assay estimated nucleated cell counts. This table comes from immunoSEQ multiplex PCR, and its TCRdb copy is limited to in-frame clones, with some not included. V, J and clone size are those of that table, while D and trimming were read from the DNA. The sample has 220,000 or so clones; 84% are singletons. The CDR3 covers 15 residues. Germline CDR1 reads SGHRS; CDR2 reads YFSETQ. Trimming cost V 2 bases and J 10 bases, with 19 bases left between them. This clone was seen once. The study recruited people aged about 18 to 90 years across roughly 25 US areas. Symptom resolution, clearance, or two negative PCRs marked the recovered donors of Cohort 3.

The sample consisted of PBMCs or T cells enriched from blood (not recorded which). The chain couples TRBV5-1 to TRBJ2-1; a weak D match, TRBD2 (5 bases). This clonotype was obtained from a middle-aged woman who had recovered from COVID-19. The CDR3 region is CASSFGGSLRGEQFF. The CDR3 nucleotides are TGCGCCAGCAGCTTTGGAGGATCCCTTAGAGGGGAGCAGTTCTTC.